This T cell receptor (beta chain) was found in a study of chemoradiotherapy in HPV16-positive cancers. Whole-study results and caveats: For HPV16-positive patients, expanding HPV-responsive T cells associated with longer recurrence-free survival. Candidate HPV-specific clones and E7-related TCR motifs grew in tumor during treatment.

J lost 4 bases, V lost 2 bases, and 1 base had no gene match. Germline V gene data show CDR1 as SGHRS and CDR2 as YFSETQ. The CDR3 is 14 amino acids. Sequenced by immunoSEQ multiplex PCR; TCRdb stores in-frame clones only, minus some. The top ten hold 4.5% to 7% of the sample, which has 20,000 to 25,000 clones, roughly 90% seen once. A remark on this clone: The antigen remains undetermined.

The starting material was blood, obtained from a patient who underwent chemoradiotherapy. The J gene is TRBJ2-5, the V gene TRBV5-1; 11 nucleotides agree with TRBD2. The source is a human donor with HPV-associated anogenital cancer. This chain's CDR3 is CASSFGTSGETQYF. In DNA form, the CDR3 reads TGCGCCAGCAGCTTTGGGACTAGCGGAGAGACCCAGTACTTC.